This T cell receptor beta chain stems from a study of blood T cell repertoires in COVID-19. Study summary: Nucleic acid was either cDNA or gDNA, and it came from T cells, B-cell-depleted T cells, or PBMCs.

Trimming removed 1 base from V and 7 bases from J, with 14 bases in between. The CDR3 spans 16 residues. Germline-derived CDR1 and CDR2 are MGHRA and YSYEKL. Study processing details: Amplification from reference gene primers served as the basis for estimated nucleated cell counts. Here immunoSEQ multiplex PCR was the method, and the copy in TCRdb shows in-frame clones only, minus some. For V, J and clone size, that table is used; D and trimming come from the DNA. The table records around 150,000 clones, about 88% of them present only once. Sequencing was performed on peripheral blood. The TCR originated in a man aged 18 to 29 with acute or convalescent COVID-19. The gene calls are TRBV4-1 and TRBJ1-6, with D hard to call. The CDR3 DNA reads as TGCGCCAGCAGCCAAGTCGGCAAGGGAGCAAATTCACCCCTCCACTTT. It translates to CASSQVGKGANSPLHF.